This T cell receptor beta chain is drawn from a study of blood T cell repertoires in COVID-19. Germline V CDR1 and CDR2: SGHDN, FVKESK. The CDR3 totals 13 residues. Trimming took 2 bases from V and 3 from J, leaving 7 bases between them. The authors' processing: Reference gene primer amplification yielded estimated nucleated cell counts. Produced via immunoSEQ multiplex PCR; TCRdb's table is partial and in-frame only. V and J calls and clone size come straight from that table; D and trimming were deduced from the DNA. Of roughly 60,000 clones listed, around four fifths are singletons. The source of this sequence is a man between 60 and 75 years old with acute or convalescent COVID-19. This chain connects TRBV14 to TRBJ1-2; D perhaps matches TRBD1 (5 bases). Material: peripheral blood. CDR3 sequence reads: CASSQIGDYGYTF. CDR3 DNA sequence: TGTGCCAGCAGCCAAATAGGGGACTATGGCTACACCTTC.